This T cell receptor beta chain was captured by sequencing in a study of blood T cell repertoires in COVID-19. Study information: The study drew acute and convalescent COVID-19 samples from the United States, Italy and Spain. Nucleic acid was either cDNA or gDNA, and it came from T cells, B-cell-depleted T cells, or PBMCs.

Per the original methods: For nucleated cells, counts were estimated from reference gene primer amplification. The data were produced by immunoSEQ multiplex PCR, yet TCRdb's version contains in-frame clones alone and is incomplete. For V, J and clone size, that table is used; D and trimming come from the DNA. Among 130,000 or so clones listed, roughly 88% were seen once. Per germline, CDR1 SGHDT and CDR2 YYEEEE. The CDR3 covers 15 residues. The V end lost 5 bases, the J end lost 1 base, and 10 bases lay between the germline ends. The receptor's source is a man aged 50 or older with acute or convalescent COVID-19. This rearrangement joins TRBV5-6 to TRBJ1-6; D is ambiguous. Sequencing was performed on peripheral blood. CDR3 residues: CASRFTGSYNSPLHF. DNA of the CDR3: TGTGCCAGCAGGTTTACGGGGTCCTATAATTCACCCCTCCACTTT.